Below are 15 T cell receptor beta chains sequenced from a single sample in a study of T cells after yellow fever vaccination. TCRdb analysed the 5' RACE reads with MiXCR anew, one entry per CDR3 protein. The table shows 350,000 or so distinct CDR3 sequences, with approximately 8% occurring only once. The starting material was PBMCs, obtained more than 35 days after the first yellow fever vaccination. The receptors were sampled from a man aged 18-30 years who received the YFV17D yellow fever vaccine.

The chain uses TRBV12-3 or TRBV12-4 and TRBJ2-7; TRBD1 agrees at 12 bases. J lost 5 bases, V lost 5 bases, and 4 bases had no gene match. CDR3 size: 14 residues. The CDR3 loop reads CASSPGTGGHEQYV. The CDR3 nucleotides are TGTGCCAGCAGTCCCGGGACAGGGGGCCACGAGCAGTACGTC.

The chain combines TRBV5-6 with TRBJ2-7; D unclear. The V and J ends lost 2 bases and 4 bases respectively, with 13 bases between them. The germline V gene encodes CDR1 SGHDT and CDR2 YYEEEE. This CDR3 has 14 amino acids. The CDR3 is CASSFRPGRYEQYF. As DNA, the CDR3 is TGTGCCAGCAGCTTCCGCCCCGGTAGGTACGAGCAGTACTTC.

CDR3 bases: TGTGCCAGCAGTCCGCTAGCGGGGGGGATCCTATCCTACGAGCAGTACGTC. Translating gives CASSPLAGGILSYEQYV. The rearrangement links TRBV28 to TRBJ2-7, with TRBD2 matching 12 bases. The CDR3 has 17 amino acids. V shed 5 bases and J 1 base; nucleotides not matched to a gene: 9. The germline V gene encodes CDR1 MDHEN and CDR2 SYDVKM.

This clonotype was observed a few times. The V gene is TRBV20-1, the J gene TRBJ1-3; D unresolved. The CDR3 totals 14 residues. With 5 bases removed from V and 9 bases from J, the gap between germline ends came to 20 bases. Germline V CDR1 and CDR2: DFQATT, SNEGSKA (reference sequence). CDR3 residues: CSAGREPSMSTIYF. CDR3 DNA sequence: TGCAGTGCTGGACGAGAGCCCTCAATGAGCACCATATATTTT.

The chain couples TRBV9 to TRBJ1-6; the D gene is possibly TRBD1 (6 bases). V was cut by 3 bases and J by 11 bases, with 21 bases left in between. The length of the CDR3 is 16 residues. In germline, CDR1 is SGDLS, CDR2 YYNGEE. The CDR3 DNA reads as TGTGCCAGCAGCGCCGCCCTTTTACAGGGAGGTGCACCCCTCCACTTT. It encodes CASSAALLQGGAPLHF.

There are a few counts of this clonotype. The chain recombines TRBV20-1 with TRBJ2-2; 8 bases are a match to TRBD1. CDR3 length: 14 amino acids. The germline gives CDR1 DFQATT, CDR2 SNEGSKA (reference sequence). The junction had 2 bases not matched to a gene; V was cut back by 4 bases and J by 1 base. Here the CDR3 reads CSATGQGNTGELFF. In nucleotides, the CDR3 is TGCAGTGCTACAGGACAGGGGAACACCGGGGAGCTGTTTTTT.

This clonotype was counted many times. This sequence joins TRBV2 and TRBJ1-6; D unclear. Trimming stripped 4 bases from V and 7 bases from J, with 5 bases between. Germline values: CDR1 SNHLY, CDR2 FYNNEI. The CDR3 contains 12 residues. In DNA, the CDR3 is TGTGCCAGCAGTGCAGACAATTCACCCCTCCACTTT. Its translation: CASSADNSPLHF.

The CDR3 protein is CASSVGGARLAPLHF. The CDR3, as DNA: TGTGCCAGCAGCGTAGGGGGCGCAAGGCTTGCACCCCTCCACTTT. The V call is TRBV9, the J call TRBJ1-6; TRBD1 is a possible D gene (5 bases). V lost 0 bases to trimming and J lost 11 bases, with 15 bases between them. Germline V lookup: CDR1 SGDLS, CDR2 YYNGEE. CDR3 length: 15 amino acids.

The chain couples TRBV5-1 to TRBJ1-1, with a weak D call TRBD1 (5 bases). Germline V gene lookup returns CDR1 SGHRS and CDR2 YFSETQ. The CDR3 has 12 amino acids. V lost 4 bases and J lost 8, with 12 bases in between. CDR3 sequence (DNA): TGCGCCAGCAGCACCTACAAGGGGGAAGCTTTCTTT. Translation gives CASSTYKGEAFF.

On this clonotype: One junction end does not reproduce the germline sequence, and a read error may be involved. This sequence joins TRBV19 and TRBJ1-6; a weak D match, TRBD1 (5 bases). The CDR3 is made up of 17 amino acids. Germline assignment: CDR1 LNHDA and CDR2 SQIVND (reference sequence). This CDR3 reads CASSTGPRSSYNLPLHF. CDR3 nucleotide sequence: TGTGCCAGTAGTACGGGACCTCGGAGCTCCTATAATTTACCCCTCCACTTT.

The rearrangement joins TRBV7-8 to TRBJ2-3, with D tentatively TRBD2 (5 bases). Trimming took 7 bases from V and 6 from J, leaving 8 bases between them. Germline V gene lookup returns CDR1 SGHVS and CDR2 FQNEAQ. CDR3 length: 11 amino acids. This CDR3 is CASTLGDTQYF. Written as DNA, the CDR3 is TGTGCCAGCACACTAGGGGATACGCAGTATTTT.

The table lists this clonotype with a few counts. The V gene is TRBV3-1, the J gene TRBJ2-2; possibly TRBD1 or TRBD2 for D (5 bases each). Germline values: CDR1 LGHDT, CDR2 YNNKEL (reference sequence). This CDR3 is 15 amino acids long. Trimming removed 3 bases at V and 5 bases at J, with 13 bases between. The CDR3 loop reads CASSQRDRRTGELFF. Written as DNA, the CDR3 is TGTGCCAGCAGCCAGAGGGACCGACGGACCGGGGAGCTGTTTTTT.

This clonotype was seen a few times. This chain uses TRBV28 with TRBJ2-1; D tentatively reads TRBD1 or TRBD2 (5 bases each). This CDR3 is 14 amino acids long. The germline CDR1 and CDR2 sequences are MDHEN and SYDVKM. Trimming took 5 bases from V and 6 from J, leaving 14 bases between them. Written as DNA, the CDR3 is TGTGCCAGCAGTCCCATATGGGGGTTCAATGAGCAGTTCTTC. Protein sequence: CASSPIWGFNEQFF.

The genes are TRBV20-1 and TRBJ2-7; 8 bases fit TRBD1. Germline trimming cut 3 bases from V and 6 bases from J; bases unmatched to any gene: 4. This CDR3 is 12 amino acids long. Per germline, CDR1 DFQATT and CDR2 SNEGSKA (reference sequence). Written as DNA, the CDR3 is TGCAGTGCTAGGGACAGGGTGCTCGAGCAGTACTTC. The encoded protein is CSARDRVLEQYF.

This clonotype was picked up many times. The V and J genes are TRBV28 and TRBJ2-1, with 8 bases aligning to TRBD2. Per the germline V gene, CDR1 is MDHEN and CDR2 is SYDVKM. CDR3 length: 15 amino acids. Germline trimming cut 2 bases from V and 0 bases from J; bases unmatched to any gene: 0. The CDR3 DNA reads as TGTGCCAGCAGTTTACTAGCGGGCTCCTACAATGAGCAGTTCTTC. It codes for CASSLLAGSYNEQFF.